This TCR beta chain is drawn from a study of radiotherapy plus CTLA-4 blockade in lung cancer. Looking at the study overall: The study recorded objective responses in 18% of patients and disease control in around 31%. Study findings and constraints: After treatment with radiotherapy plus ipilimumab, TCR clones that came from the tumor expanded in blood. Early blood T cell clone dynamics, with interferon-beta, were reported to best predict response.

This table comes from immunoSEQ multiplex PCR, and its TCRdb copy is limited to in-frame clones, with some not included. The table has around 45,000 clones, approximately 90% seen once. The CDR3 totals 14 residues. Germline trimming cut 3 bases from V and 4 bases from J; bases unmatched to any gene: 1. The germline gives CDR1 MGHDK, CDR2 SYGVNS. This clone ranks as medium-sized. Antigen: not known. Those patients who had chemo-refractory metastatic non-small-cell lung cancer were given focal radiation along with CTLA-4 blockade through ipilimumab. The V call is TRBV25-1, the J call TRBJ2-5; TRBD1 agrees at 11 bases. The source was peripheral blood, collected from a patient treated with radiotherapy plus ipilimumab. The clonotype originates from a human donor with non-small cell lung cancer whose response to radiotherapy plus ipilimumab could not be evaluated. The CDR3 coding sequence is TGTGCCAGCAGTGAGGGACAGGGGGGAGAGACCCAGTACTTC. Translated, it gives CASSEGQGGETQYF. Looking up the rest from reference TRBV25-1 and TRBJ2-5 gives the full variable domain: EADIYQTPRYLVIGTGKKITLECSQTMGHDKMYWYQQDPGMELHLIHYSYGVNSTEKGDLSSESTVSRIRTEHFPLTLESARPSHTSQYLCASSEGQGGETQYFGPGTRLLVL.